A single sample is the source of the 17 T cell receptor beta chains below, sequenced in a study of blood T cells in healthy people across ages. A second PCR, run for about 7 to 11 cycles, used a sample-barcoded 5' primer plus a J-beta primer mix. TCRdb reprocessed the 5' RACE reads with MiXCR, giving one entry per CDR3 protein. Of 1.4 million to 1.5 million distinct CDR3 sequences in the sample, around two fifths are singletons; the top ten hold around 8%. The sample comprised blood. Receptors were obtained from a woman younger than 35 in good health.

The rearrangement joins TRBV7-2 to TRBJ2-7, with D possibly being TRBD1 or TRBD2 (5 bases each). Trimming removed 7 bases at V and 0 bases at J, with 13 bases between. CDR1 is SGHTA and CDR2 is FQGNSA in the germline V gene. This CDR3 region has 14 residues. CDR3 loop: CASNSGAVSYEQYF. CDR3 in DNA: TGTGCCAGCAACTCCGGGGCAGTCTCCTACGAGCAGTACTTC.

This clonotype has a count of ten or more. The CDR3 DNA sequence: TGTGCCATCAGTCCAGACGGGAGGACTAGCACAGATACGCAGTATTTT. This translates into CAISPDGRTSTDTQYF. V and J are TRBV10-3 and TRBJ2-3; 7 nucleotides align to TRBD2. Germline V CDR1 and CDR2: ENHRY, SYGVKD. This CDR3 is built from 16 residues. With 5 bases clipped from V and 0 bases from J, the junction kept 8 bases outside the gene matches.

As to this clonotype: Its ends do not fully match the called genes, so a read error is possible. This sequence joins TRBV5-1 and TRBJ2-7; D gene unclear. Germline loops: CDR1 SGHRS, CDR2 YFSETQ. The CDR3 totals 14 residues. The CDR3 region is CASSLSQSSDEQYF. The CDR3 DNA reads as TGCGCCAGCAGCTTGTCGCAAAGCTCCGACGAGCAGTACTTC.

The sample holds a few counts of this clonotype. The rearrangement uses TRBV5-6 and TRBJ2-6; no definite D call. The CDR3 loop spans 18 amino acids. Trimming stripped 2 bases from V and 0 bases from J, with 15 bases between. The germline V gene has CDR1 SGHDT and CDR2 YYEEEE. CDR3: CASSFSPQLYSGANVLTF. The DNA of the CDR3 is TGTGCCAGCAGCTTTTCGCCACAGCTTTACTCTGGGGCCAACGTCCTGACTTTC.

The chain links TRBV29-1 to TRBJ2-7; 11 bases align to TRBD2. The V segment lost 6 bases and the J segment 5 bases; nucleotides outside the gene matches: 9. In germline, CDR1 is SQVTM, CDR2 ANQGSEA. The CDR3 loop spans 14 amino acids. As DNA, the CDR3 is TGCAGCGTGGCCACTAGCGGGAGTTCGAACGAGCAGTACTTC. It specifies CSVATSGSSNEQYF.

The CDR3 region is CASSPNAPDTQYF. The CDR3 nucleotides are TGTGCCAGCAGCCCAAACGCCCCAGATACGCAGTATTTT. The chain has TRBV7-2 and TRBJ2-3; the D is unclear. From germline, CDR1 is SGHTA and CDR2 FQGNSA. This CDR3 has 13 amino acids. The V gene lost 5 bases and the J gene lost 4 bases, with 10 bases spanning the gap.

This chain's CDR3 is CSASGTAEKLFF. The CDR3 coding sequence is TGCAGTGCTTCCGGGACGGCCGAAAAACTGTTTTTT. V usage is TRBV20-1 and J usage is TRBJ1-4, with D tentatively TRBD1 (5 bases). V was clipped by 5 bases and J by 8 bases, with 12 bases between them. Germline assignment: CDR1 DFQATT and CDR2 SNEGSKA (reference sequence). The CDR3 covers 12 residues.

This clonotype appeared a single time. The chain joins TRBV7-2 to TRBJ1-2; no clear D. The germline V and J ends were trimmed by 5 bases and 4 bases, with 8 bases remaining between them. The CDR3 extends over 12 amino acids. CDR1 is SGHTA, CDR2 FQGNSA, per germline. The CDR3 sequence is CASSPALYGYTF. For the CDR3, the DNA is TGTGCCAGCAGCCCAGCGCTCTATGGCTACACCTTC.

This chain connects TRBV2 to TRBJ2-5, with TRBD1 identical over 9 bases. The J call is doubtful: the DNA matches TRBJ2-7 better. Germline values: CDR1 SNHLY, CDR2 FYNNEI. The CDR3 is 12 amino acids. The CDR3: CATWGQGGEQYF. The CDR3 nucleotides read TGTGCCACCTGGGGACAGGGTGGCGAGCAGTACTTC.

This clonotype was counted between two and nine times. The J gene is TRBJ1-1, the V gene TRBV11-2, with D uncertain. This CDR3 is 13 amino acids long. CDR1 is SGHAT, CDR2 FQNNGV, per germline. Trimming pared 8 bases from V and 5 bases from J, leaving 15 bases between. In DNA form, the CDR3 reads TGTGCCAGCGCAAAAGTCGTGGAGACTGAAGCTTTCTTT. Its translation: CASAKVVETEAFF.

This chain uses TRBV27 with TRBJ1-2; D perhaps matches TRBD1 (5 bases). Per the germline V gene, CDR1 is MNHEY and CDR2 is SMNVEV (reference sequence). V shed 2 bases and J shed 0 bases, with 13 bases lying between them. The CDR3 spans 16 residues. This chain's CDR3 is CASSLIGQGANYGYTF. The DNA of the CDR3 is TGTGCCAGCAGTTTAATCGGGCAGGGAGCTAACTATGGCTACACCTTC.

This clonotype was seen repeatedly, ten times or more. The V gene is TRBV5-6, the J gene TRBJ2-5; 7 bases line up with TRBD2. CDR3 length equals 13 residues. The ends lost 4 bases at V and 2 bases at J; junction bases unmatched: 2. The germline gives CDR1 SGHDT, CDR2 YYEEEE. The CDR3 DNA is TGTGCCAGCAGCGGGGACTATCAAGAGACCCAGTACTTC. Amino acids: CASSGDYQETQYF.

This clonotype occurred a few times. V gene TRBV7-4 combines with J gene TRBJ2-7; tentative D call: TRBD2 (5 bases). This CDR3 has 18 amino acids. The V and J ends lost 1 base and 0 bases respectively, with 19 bases between them. From germline, CDR1 is SGHVT and CDR2 SQSDAQ. This chain's CDR3 is CASSLEVGDTYSSYEQYF. CDR3 bases: TGTGCCAGCAGCTTAGAGGTGGGAGACACCTACTCCTCCTACGAGCAGTACTTC.

The table lists this clonotype with a few counts. The chain recombines TRBV5-8 with TRBJ2-1, with 11 bases lining up with TRBD2. The V segment lost 0 bases and the J segment 2 bases; nucleotides outside the gene matches: 4. Per germline, CDR1 SGHTS and CDR2 YDEGEE. There are 17 residues in the CDR3. The CDR3 reads CASSLALAGGPYNEQFF. DNA of the CDR3: TGTGCCAGCAGCTTGGCTCTAGCGGGAGGACCCTACAATGAGCAGTTCTTC.

The chain carries TRBV27 and TRBJ2-1; 7 bases align to TRBD2. CDR3 size: 15 residues. The V gene's germline CDR1 is MNHEY and CDR2 SMNVEV (reference sequence). After removal of 0 bases from V and 7 bases from J, the junction contained 6 bases not matched to a gene. The CDR3 sequence: CASSLSLTRGNEQFF. Written as DNA, the CDR3 is TGTGCCAGCAGTTTATCGTTGACGCGGGGGAATGAGCAGTTCTTC.

A remark on this clonotype: One end of the junction is discordant with germline, which a read error may explain. The CDR3 spells CASGYLSGGEGNEQFF. In nucleotides, the CDR3 is TGTGCCAGCGGTTACTTATCGGGAGGGGAGGGGAATGAGCAGTTCTTC. The chain links TRBV6-2 or TRBV6-3 to TRBJ2-1; 8 bases fit TRBD2. The CDR3 extends over 16 amino acids. The germline gives CDR1 MNHEY, CDR2 SVGEGT.

The V and J genes are TRBV3-1 and TRBJ2-2; D may be TRBD2 (5 bases). V lost 3 bases, J lost 3 bases, and 11 bases lay in between. The germline V gene has CDR1 LGHDT and CDR2 YNNKEL (reference sequence). The CDR3 covers 15 residues. The CDR3 DNA sequence: TGTGCCAGCAGCCACGGTTTCGGGGACACCGGGGAGCTGTTTTTT. This translates into CASSHGFGDTGELFF. The variable domain in full, with the rest retrieved from reference TRBV3-1 and TRBJ2-2, is DTAVSQTPKYLVTQMGNDKSIKCEQNLGHDTMYWYKQDSKKFLKIMFSYNNKELIINETVPNRFSPKSPDKAHLNLHINSLELGDSAVYFCASSHGFGDTGELFFGEGSRLTVL.